These 21 T cell receptor beta chains came from one sample sequenced in a study of T-cell reconstitution after alpha-beta-depleted transplantation in children. As it was prepared, the TCRbeta library received unique molecular identifiers. TCRdb re-derived calls from the PCR reads in MiXCR, one entry per CDR3 protein. The table records 200,000 to 250,000 distinct CDR3 sequences, 12% of them present only once. Sequences were derived from PBMCs from the stem cell graft donor, sampled from the stem cell graft. These receptors originate from a human donor who donated a stem cell graft to a child with acute lymphoblastic leukemia.

This clonotype was counted between two and nine times. The V and J genes are TRBV27 and TRBJ2-6; D could derive from TRBD1 or TRBD2 (7 bases each). Germline CDR1 and CDR2: MNHEY and SMNVEV (reference sequence). This CDR3 is 21 amino acids long. V was cut by 0 bases and J by 1 base, with 22 bases left in between. In nucleotides, the CDR3 is TGTGCCAGCAGTTTATCGTTAACAGGGGAGGGCTTTTATTCTGGGGCCAACGTCCTGACTTTC. Its translation is CASSLSLTGEGFYSGANVLTF.

This clonotype was seen repeatedly, ten times or more. The V call is TRBV19, the J call TRBJ2-1; 13 nucleotides line up with TRBD2. The CDR3 totals 17 residues. Germline CDR1 and CDR2: LNHDA and SQIVND (reference sequence). Trimming removed 5 bases from V and 4 bases from J; junction bases left unmatched: 8. CDR3 amino acids: CASSATSGRSSYNEQFF. The CDR3 DNA reads TGTGCCAGTAGTGCGACTAGCGGGAGGAGTTCTTACAATGAGCAGTTCTTC.

This clonotype came up a few times. V gene TRBV20-1 combines with J gene TRBJ2-1; the match to TRBD2 covers 7 bases. This CDR3 region has 15 residues. The germline V gene encodes CDR1 DFQATT and CDR2 SNEGSKA (reference sequence). V gave up 3 bases and J gave up 3 bases; unmatched junction bases: 8. CDR3 nucleotide sequence: TGCAGTGCTAGGAGCCGGGACTACCTCTACAATGAGCAGTTCTTC. Residues: CSARSRDYLYNEQFF.

Ten or more counts support this clonotype. The chain carries TRBV10-3 and TRBJ2-1, with TRBD2 identical over 10 bases. The length of the CDR3 is 13 residues. V lost 7 bases to trimming and J lost 8 bases; unmatched junction nucleotides: 5. CDR1 is ENHRY and CDR2 is SYGVKD in the germline V gene. The CDR3 loop is CAITSGSEDEQFF. The CDR3 region has the DNA TGTGCCATCACTAGCGGGAGTGAAGATGAGCAGTTCTTC.

The sample holds a few counts of this clonotype. The V call is TRBV20-1, the J call TRBJ2-1, with D perhaps matching TRBD2 (5 bases). Looked up from germline, CDR1 is DFQATT and CDR2 is SNEGSKA (reference sequence). This CDR3 comprises 15 residues. Trimming cost V 4 bases and J 0 bases, with 13 bases left between them. The CDR3 coding sequence is TGCAGTGCTATACCCCTCCGGGGCTCCTACAATGAGCAGTTCTTC. Translating gives CSAIPLRGSYNEQFF.

This clonotype was counted at least ten times. V gene TRBV12-3 or TRBV12-4 combines with J gene TRBJ2-3, with D possibly being TRBD2 (5 bases). The CDR3 is 13 residues long. Trimming removed 9 bases from V and 2 bases from J, with 12 bases in between. The CDR3 loop is CASFRGNTDTQYF. Here the CDR3 DNA reads TGTGCCAGTTTTAGAGGGAACACAGATACGCAGTATTTT.

This clonotype was observed a handful of times. J is TRBJ2-1 and V is TRBV4-2; D is tentatively TRBD1 or TRBD2 (7 bases each). The germline V gene encodes CDR1 LGHNA and CDR2 YNFKEQ. The CDR3 runs to 18 residues. Between the trimmed V and J ends, which lost 0 bases and 6 bases, there was a span of 21 bases. The CDR3 DNA is TGTGCCAGCAGCCAAGACGGGTGGGAGGGTTCAGGGGGCAATGAGCAGTTCTTC. Its translation: CASSQDGWEGSGGNEQFF.

This clonotype appeared many times. The chain recombines TRBV7-9 with TRBJ1-3; D not resolved. Germline CDR1 and CDR2: SEHNR and FQNEAQ (reference sequence). V lost 2 bases to trimming and J lost 4 bases, with 9 bases between them. The CDR3 sequence is 14 residues long. CDR3 in amino acids: CASSLPNPGNTIYF. The CDR3 DNA sequence: TGTGCCAGCAGCTTACCCAATCCGGGAAACACCATATATTTT.

This clonotype was seen at least ten times. The rearrangement joins TRBV19 to TRBJ2-7; D call uncertain. Germline V gene lookup returns CDR1 LNHDA and CDR2 SQIVND (reference sequence). V gave up 1 base and J gave up 5 bases, with 9 bases separating them. The CDR3 sequence is 13 residues long. The CDR3 nucleotides are TGTGCCAGTAGTATAGTAGGCCCGCACGAGCAGTACTTC. It encodes CASSIVGPHEQYF.

There are many counts of this clonotype. This sequence joins TRBV4-1 and TRBJ1-1, with 9 bases fitting TRBD1. This CDR3 has 16 residues. CDR1 is MGHRA, CDR2 YSYEKL, per germline. V trimming: 3 bases; J trimming: 2 bases; junction bases outside the gene matches: 7. CDR3 sequence reads: CASSQIRTGANTEAFF. As DNA, the CDR3 is TGCGCCAGCAGCCAGATCCGGACAGGGGCTAACACTGAAGCTTTCTTT.

This clonotype appeared many times. This rearrangement joins TRBV7-2 to TRBJ2-5; the D call may be TRBD1 or TRBD2 (5 bases each). This CDR3 has 15 amino acids. Germline V gene data show CDR1 as SGHTA and CDR2 as FQGNSA. Trimming left V 9 bases short and J 3 bases short, with 20 bases between. DNA for the CDR3: TGTGCCAGTTCACCGGACTGGACATTCGAAGAGACCCAGTACTTC. This codes for CASSPDWTFEETQYF.

Comments on this clonotype: A read error may explain this, as a much larger clone is one base away. The chain carries TRBV9 and TRBJ2-7; 10 positions match TRBD1. Per germline, CDR1 SGDLS and CDR2 YYNGEE. The CDR3 is 14 residues long. V trimming: 6 bases; J trimming: 1 base; junction bases outside the gene matches: 4. CDR3 nucleotides: TGTGCCAGCACCGAGGGACAGGGGTCCTACGAGCAGTACTTC. Translated: CASTEGQGSYEQYF.

This clonotype was recorded at least ten times. This chain links TRBV19 with TRBJ2-1; D unresolved. Germline V gene lookup returns CDR1 LNHDA and CDR2 SQIVND (reference sequence). Trimming took off 7 bases at V and 0 bases at J, with 7 bases between the two ends. This CDR3 is 13 amino acids long. The CDR3 protein is CASTDASYNEQFF. In nucleotides, the CDR3 is TGTGCCAGTACCGACGCCTCCTACAATGAGCAGTTCTTC.

This clonotype was recorded many times. The chain recombines TRBV19 with TRBJ2-7; 7 bases are a match to TRBD2. There are 16 residues in the CDR3. V gave up 7 bases and J gave up 0 bases; unmatched junction bases: 12. CDR1 is LNHDA, CDR2 SQIVND, per germline (reference sequence). In nucleotides, the CDR3 is TGTGCCAGTACCTCGGGGAGCGGGGATAGCTCCTACGAGCAGTACTTC. This gives the protein CASTSGSGDSSYEQYF.

This clonotype was seen many times. This chain joins TRBV20-1 and TRBJ1-2; D not certain. The CDR3 runs to 13 residues. V was trimmed by 1 base and J by 4 bases, leaving 10 bases between them. Germline V CDR1 and CDR2: DFQATT, SNEGSKA (reference sequence). The CDR3 reads CSARVRASYGYTF. CDR3 DNA sequence: TGCAGTGCTAGAGTGAGGGCGAGCTATGGCTACACCTTC.

This clonotype came up many times. In DNA form, the CDR3 reads TGTGCCAGCAGCCTCGGACCGCTCTACGAGCAGTACTTC. This sequence encodes CASSLGPLYEQYF. The rearrangement joins TRBV6-2 or TRBV6-3 to TRBJ2-7, with no clear D. The V gene lost 6 bases and the J gene lost 3 bases, with 12 bases spanning the gap. This CDR3 region has 13 residues. CDR1 and CDR2 (germline): MNHEY, SVGEGT.

This clonotype was counted ten times or more. The J gene is TRBJ2-7, the V gene TRBV6-4, with 7 bases that match TRBD1. V shed 5 bases and J 4 bases; nucleotides not matched to a gene: 14. Germline loops: CDR1 MRHNA, CDR2 SNTAGT. The CDR3 has 16 residues. DNA of the CDR3: TGTGCCAGCAGTATCACCCCGGGACAGACCCTTTACGAGCAGTACTTC. Amino acids: CASSITPGQTLYEQYF.

This clonotype was seen ten or more times. The chain recombines TRBV12-3 or TRBV12-4 with TRBJ1-5; no reliable D call. This CDR3 region has 13 residues. V lost 3 bases to trimming and J lost 7 bases, with 10 bases between them. CDR3 in amino acids: CASSFLGGQPQHF. CDR3 in DNA: TGTGCCAGCAGTTTCCTGGGTGGCCAGCCCCAGCATTTT.

This clonotype came up a few times. The chain has TRBV7-9 and TRBJ2-5, with D perhaps given as TRBD1 or TRBD2 (5 bases each). This CDR3 has 14 amino acids. V was clipped by 5 bases and J by 5 bases, with 15 bases between them. Per germline, CDR1 SEHNR and CDR2 FQNEAQ (reference sequence). This CDR3 is CASSTPGTQETQYF. In DNA form, the CDR3 reads TGTGCCAGCAGCACTCCCGGGACCCAGGAGACCCAGTACTTC.

This clonotype has ten or more counts. The rearrangement links TRBV7-2 to TRBJ2-7, with TRBD2 matching 9 bases. Trimming took 0 bases from V and 4 from J; bases not matched to a gene: 7. Germline V gives CDR1 SGHTA, CDR2 FQGNSA. The CDR3 sequence is 16 residues long. In nucleotides, the CDR3 is TGTGCCAGCAGCTTAGCCCCCACAGCGGGAGGTTACGAGCAGTACTTC. It codes for CASSLAPTAGGYEQYF.

This clonotype was seen ten or more times. The genes are TRBV18 and TRBJ1-2; D is unclear. The CDR3 is made up of 14 amino acids. Germline V lookup: CDR1 KGHSH, CDR2 LQKENI. V lost 3 bases and J lost 1, with 9 bases in between. The CDR3 DNA reads as TGTGCCAGCTCACCTACAGCGGATAACTATGGCTACACCTTC. Its protein product is CASSPTADNYGYTF. Based on the CDR3 plus reference TRBV18 and TRBJ1-2, the full variable domain is NAGVMQNPRHLVRRRGQEARLRCSPMKGHSHVYWYRQLPEEGLKFMVYLQKENIIDESGMPKERFSAEFPKEGPSILRIQQVVRGDSAAYFCASSPTADNYGYTFGSGTRLTVV.